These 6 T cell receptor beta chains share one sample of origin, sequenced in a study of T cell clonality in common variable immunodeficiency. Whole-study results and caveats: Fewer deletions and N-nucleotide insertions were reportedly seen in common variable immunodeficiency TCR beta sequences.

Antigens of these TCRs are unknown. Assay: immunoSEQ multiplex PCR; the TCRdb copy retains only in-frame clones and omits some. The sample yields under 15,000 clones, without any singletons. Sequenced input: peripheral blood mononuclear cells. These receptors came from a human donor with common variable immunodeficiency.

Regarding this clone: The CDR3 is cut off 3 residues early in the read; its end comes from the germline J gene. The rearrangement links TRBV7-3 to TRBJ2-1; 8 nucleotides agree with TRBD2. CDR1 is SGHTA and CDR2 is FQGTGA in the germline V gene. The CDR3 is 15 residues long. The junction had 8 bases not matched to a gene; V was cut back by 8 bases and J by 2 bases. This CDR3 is CASSEAGGPYNEQFF. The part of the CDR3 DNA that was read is TGTGCCAGCTCGGAGGCGGGGGGTCCCTACAATGAG.

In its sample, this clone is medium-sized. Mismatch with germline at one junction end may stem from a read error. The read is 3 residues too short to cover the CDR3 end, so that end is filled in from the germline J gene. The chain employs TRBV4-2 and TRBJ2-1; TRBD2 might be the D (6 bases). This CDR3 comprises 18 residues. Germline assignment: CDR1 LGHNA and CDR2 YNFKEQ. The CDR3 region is CASSRLGGIVGPYNEQFF. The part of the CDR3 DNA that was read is TGCGCCAGCAGTCGACTGGGAGGCATCGTGGGGCCATACAATGAG.

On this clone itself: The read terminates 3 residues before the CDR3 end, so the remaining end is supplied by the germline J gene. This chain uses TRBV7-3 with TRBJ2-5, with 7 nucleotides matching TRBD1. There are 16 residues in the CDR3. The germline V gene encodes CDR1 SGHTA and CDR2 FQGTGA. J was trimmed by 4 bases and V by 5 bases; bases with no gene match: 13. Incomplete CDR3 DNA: TGTGCCAGCAGCCCGGGAAAGACAGGGTTTGGAGAGACC. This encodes CASSPGKTGFGET. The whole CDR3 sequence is CASSPGKTGFGETQYF. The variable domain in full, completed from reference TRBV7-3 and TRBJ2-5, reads GAGVSQTPSNKVTEKGKYVELRCDPISGHTALYWYRQSLGQGPEFLIYFQGTGAADDSGLPNDRFFAVRPEGSVSTLKIQRTERGDSAVYLCASSPGKTGFGETQYFGPGTRLLVL.

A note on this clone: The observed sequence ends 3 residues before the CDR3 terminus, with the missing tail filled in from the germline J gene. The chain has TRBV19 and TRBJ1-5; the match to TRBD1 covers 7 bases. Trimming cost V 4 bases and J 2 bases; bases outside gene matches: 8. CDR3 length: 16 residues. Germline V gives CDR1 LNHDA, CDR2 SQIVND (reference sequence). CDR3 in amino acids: CASSNPRQGGNQPQHF. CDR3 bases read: TGTGCCAGTAGTAACCCCCGGCAGGGGGGCAATCAGCCC.

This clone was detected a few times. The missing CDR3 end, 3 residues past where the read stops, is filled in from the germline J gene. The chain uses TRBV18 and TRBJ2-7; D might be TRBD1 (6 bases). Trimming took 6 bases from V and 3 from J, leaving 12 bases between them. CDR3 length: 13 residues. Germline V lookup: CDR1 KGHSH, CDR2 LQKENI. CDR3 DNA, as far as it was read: TGTGCCAGCTCCCCGGGACAAAGCTACGAG. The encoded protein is CASSPGQSYE. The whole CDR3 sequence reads CASSPGQSYEQYF.

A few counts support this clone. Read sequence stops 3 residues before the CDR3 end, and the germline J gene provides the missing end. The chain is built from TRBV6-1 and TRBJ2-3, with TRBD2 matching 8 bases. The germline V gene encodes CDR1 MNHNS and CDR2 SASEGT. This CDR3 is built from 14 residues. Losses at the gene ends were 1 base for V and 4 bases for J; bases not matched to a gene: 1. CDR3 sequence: CASSEGSGADTQYF. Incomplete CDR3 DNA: TGTGCCAGCAGTGAAGGTAGCGGGGCAGATACG.